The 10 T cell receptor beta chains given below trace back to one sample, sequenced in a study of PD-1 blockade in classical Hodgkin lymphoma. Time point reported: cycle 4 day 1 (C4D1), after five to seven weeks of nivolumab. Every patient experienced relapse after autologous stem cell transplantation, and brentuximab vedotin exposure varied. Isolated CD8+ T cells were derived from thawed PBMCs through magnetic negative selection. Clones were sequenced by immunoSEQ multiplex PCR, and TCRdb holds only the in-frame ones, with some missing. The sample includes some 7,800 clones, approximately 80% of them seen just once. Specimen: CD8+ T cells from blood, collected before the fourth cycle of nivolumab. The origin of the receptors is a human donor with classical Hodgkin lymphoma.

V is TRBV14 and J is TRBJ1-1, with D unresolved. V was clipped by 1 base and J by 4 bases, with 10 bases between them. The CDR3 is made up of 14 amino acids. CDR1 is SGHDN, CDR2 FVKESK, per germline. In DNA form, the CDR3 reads TGTGCCAGCAGCCAAGGATGGGGTGGCACTGAAGCTTTCTTT. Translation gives CASSQGWGGTEAFF.

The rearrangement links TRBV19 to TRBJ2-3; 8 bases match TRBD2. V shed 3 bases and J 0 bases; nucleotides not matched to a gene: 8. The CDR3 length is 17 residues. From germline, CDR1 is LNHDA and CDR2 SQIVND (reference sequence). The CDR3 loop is CASSIHELAESTDTQYF. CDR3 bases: TGTGCCAGTAGTATCCACGAACTAGCGGAAAGCACAGATACGCAGTATTTT.

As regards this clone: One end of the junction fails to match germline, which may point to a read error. The CDR3 coding sequence is TGTGCCAGCAGTAACTCGCCAGGGCAGTTATTAGGCTACACCTTC. It codes for CASSNSPGQLLGYTF. This chain uses TRBV6-5 with TRBJ1-2; possible D gene TRBD1, 5 bases. The CDR3 length is 15 residues. The germline V gene encodes CDR1 MNHEY and CDR2 SVGAGI.

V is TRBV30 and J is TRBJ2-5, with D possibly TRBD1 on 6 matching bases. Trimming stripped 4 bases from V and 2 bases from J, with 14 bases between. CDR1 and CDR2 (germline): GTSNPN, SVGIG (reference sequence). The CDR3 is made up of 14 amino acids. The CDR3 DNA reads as TGTGCCTGGACAGGGGATGTGTGGCAAGAGACCCAGTACTTC. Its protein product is CAWTGDVWQETQYF.

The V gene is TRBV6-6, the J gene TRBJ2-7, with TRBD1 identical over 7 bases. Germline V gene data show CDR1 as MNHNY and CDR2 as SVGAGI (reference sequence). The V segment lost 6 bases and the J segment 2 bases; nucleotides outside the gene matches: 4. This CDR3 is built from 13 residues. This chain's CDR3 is CASRGDRPYEQYF. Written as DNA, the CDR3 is TGTGCCAGCAGAGGGGACAGACCCTACGAGCAGTACTTC.

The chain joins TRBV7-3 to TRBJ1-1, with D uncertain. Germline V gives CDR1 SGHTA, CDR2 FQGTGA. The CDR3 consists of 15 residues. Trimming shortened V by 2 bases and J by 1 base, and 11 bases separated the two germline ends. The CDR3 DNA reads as TGTGCCAGCAGCTTAGGCCTCTTCCCGAACACTGAAGCTTTCTTT. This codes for CASSLGLFPNTEAFF.

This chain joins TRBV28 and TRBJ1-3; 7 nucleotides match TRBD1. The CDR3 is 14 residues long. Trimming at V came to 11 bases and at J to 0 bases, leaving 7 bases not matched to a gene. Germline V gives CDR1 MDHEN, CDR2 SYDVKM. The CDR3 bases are TGTGCCGCCAGTAGGGACAGCTCTGGAAACACCATATATTTT. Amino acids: CAASRDSSGNTIYF.

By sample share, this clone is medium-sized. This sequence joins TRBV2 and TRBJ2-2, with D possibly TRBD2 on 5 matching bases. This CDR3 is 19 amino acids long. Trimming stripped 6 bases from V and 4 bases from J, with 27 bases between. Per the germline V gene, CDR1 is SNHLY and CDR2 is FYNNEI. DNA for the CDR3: TGTGCCAGCAGCCGCCGACTAAGACTATTGGGGTTAAGCACCGGGGAGCTGTTTTTT. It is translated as CASSRRLRLLGLSTGELFF.

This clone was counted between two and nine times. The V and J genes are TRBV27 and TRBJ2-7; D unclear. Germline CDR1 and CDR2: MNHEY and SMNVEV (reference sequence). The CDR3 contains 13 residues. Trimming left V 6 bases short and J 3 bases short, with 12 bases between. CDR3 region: CASSLAAHYEQYF. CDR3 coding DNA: TGTGCCAGCAGCCTTGCAGCCCACTACGAGCAGTACTTC.

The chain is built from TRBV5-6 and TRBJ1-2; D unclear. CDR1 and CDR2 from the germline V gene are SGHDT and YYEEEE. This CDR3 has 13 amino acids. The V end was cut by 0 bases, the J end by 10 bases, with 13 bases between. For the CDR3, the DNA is TGTGCCAGCAGCTTGGCCGACGAGGGCCACTACACCTTC. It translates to CASSLADEGHYTF.